This T cell receptor (beta chain) was recorded in a study of spatial heterogeneity in lung cancer (dated by TCRdb to the late 2010s). Broadly, across the study: Beta-chain transcripts were consistently detected in greater numbers than alpha-chain transcripts, which likely reflects a higher abundance of beta-chain transcripts. Both alpha and beta chains were TCR-sequenced in samples taken at surgery, namely 220 tumor regions, around 64 matched nontumor lung samples and some 53 PBMC samples. A strong correlation was found between TCR transcript counts in tumor regions and a T cell transcriptional module score from matched bulk RNA-seq. TCR alpha and beta repertoires were quantitatively compared across multiple tumor regions, matched nontumor lung and blood in non-small cell lung cancer. In the raw uncorrected reads, each unique combination of TCR and UMI appeared on average more than ten times. The study linked features of the TCR repertoire to counts of nonsynonymous mutations, which were determined by whole-exome sequencing of tumor tissue.

Its CDR3 holds 13 amino acids, cysteine through phenylalanine. Only the CDR3 portion is preserved as DNA: 39 bases, with reading frame beginning at the first base. V lost 0 bases and J lost 8 bases, and the count of bases not matched to a germline gene is 4. In the germline V gene (reference sequence), CDR1 corresponds to LNHDA and CDR2 to SQIVND. Study-level results and caveats: Additional single-cell paired TCR alpha and beta sequencing was considered necessary to confirm, at a functional level, the hypothesis that regional TCRs recognize regional mutations. The tumor nonsynonymous mutation count correlated with the number of expanded intratumoral alpha and beta TCRs. Estimated TCR-seq coverage of tumor T cells was only around 7.1% for alpha chains and about 12% for beta chains. Counts of ubiquitous and regional expanded TCRs correlated with counts of ubiquitous and regional nonsynonymous mutations, respectively.

Libraries came from 5' RACE. Sequencing was performed on a NextSeq 500. The TCR library protocol attached a unique molecular identifier to each TCR cDNA molecule to allow correction of PCR and sequencing errors. As for the authors' bioinformatics: TCR identification, UMI-based error correction and CDR3 extraction were performed with Decombinator tools. Expanded TCRs were defined as those above a frequency of 2 per 1,000, corresponding to the top 1% of the tumor frequency distribution. Expanded tumor TCRs were classed as regional if statistically deemed absent (corrected P<0.05) from at least one tumor region, otherwise ubiquitous. Each repertoire was subsampled 100 times to 5,000 TCRs, after which Renyi diversity was computed with the R vegan package. CDR3 similarity networks were built from amino acid triplet string-kernel similarity, connecting CDR3s with pairwise similarity above 0.82. The public reads were reprocessed in TCRdb via fastp at Q25 and MiXCR, keeping in-frame beta chains. Identical CDR3 protein sequences are pooled into one entry, listed with their most common genes and DNA. TCRdb's processing, not the study's, gives the V and J calls here. This sample has 3,300 or so distinct CDR3 sequences in its table, and roughly 8.3% of those were observed once. In total, the top ten clones hold 15% to 19% of the sample.

This clonotype is medium-sized (0.01 to 0.1%) in its sample. Its antigen target is currently unknown. No quality values exist for individual bases; no much larger clone is one base distant. What the time point label conveys for this sample: sample taken at primary tumor resection. Donors were 65 to 85 patients with early-stage, untreated non-small cell lung cancer from the lung TRACERx cohort. TCR sequencing used whole RNA extracted from tumor and nontumor lung tissue, or from cryopreserved PBMC samples, without cell sorting. Only patients with enough RNA available from two or more tumor regions were chosen for TCR sequencing. Tumor and adjacent nontumor lung specimens were reviewed by a lung pathologist before selection.

The source of this sequence is a male donor with early-stage non-small cell lung cancer. This chain joins TRBV19 to TRBJ2-7, with 7 middle bases fitting TRBD1. The material sequenced was lung tumor tissue, taken at surgery. The CDR3 in this case is CASSIEGTAKQYF. The bases read TGTGCCAGTAGTATAGAAGGGACAGCCAAGCAGTACTTC.